The entry below gives a single T cell receptor (beta chain) sequence along with its context. This sample is part of a study of blood T cell repertoires in COVID-19. In the study overall: Nucleic acid was either cDNA or gDNA, and it came from T cells, B-cell-depleted T cells, or PBMCs.

In the authors' methods: Amplification of reference gene primers was used by the study to estimate nucleated cell counts. Clones were read by immunoSEQ multiplex PCR, and TCRdb kept only the in-frame ones, dropping some. Clonal size and the V and J genes are those of that table, whereas D and trimming came from the DNA. Of 120,000 or so clones listed, around 80% were seen once; the top ten hold approximately 2%. The sequenced material came from peripheral blood. This TCR came from an older man with acute or convalescent COVID-19.

CDR3 sequence reads: CAIRADRDQPQHF. CDR3 DNA sequence: TGTGCCATCAGAGCGGACAGGGATCAGCCCCAGCATTTT. The rearrangement uses TRBV10-3 and TRBJ1-5; TRBD1 matches 8 bases. Unmatched junction bases numbered 3, after V lost 6 bases and J lost 5 bases. There are 13 residues in the CDR3. CDR1 and CDR2 (germline): ENHRY, SYGVKD.